Listed below are T cell receptor beta chains from one sample, sequenced in a study of TIL therapy for anti-PD-1-resistant metastatic lung cancer. Sequencing used immunoSEQ multiplex PCR; TCRdb keeps in-frame clones, though not all of them. The table records about 60,000 clones, 80% to 90% of them present only once. The sequencing here drew on blood, taken at baseline. The receptors shown here come from a person between 25 and 80 years old with non-small cell lung cancer. CDR3s include the opening cysteine and the closing phenylalanine or tryptophan. The order of the fields is clone size, D gene, V gene, J gene, CDR3 protein, CDR3 DNA. A D gene is named only where the DNA matches it firmly. Clone sizes are given selectively: once, few, many, or a class where the clone is expanded.

clone_size: NA
d_call: NA
v_call: TRBV18
j_call: TRBJ1-6
cdr3_aa: CASSPGQTYNSPLHF
cdr3_nt: TGTGCCAGCTCACCAGGACAGACCTATAATTCACCCCTCCACTTT

clone_size: NA
d_call: TRBD2
v_call: TRBV2
j_call: TRBJ2-5
cdr3_aa: CASRWGGTSGKSSQYF
cdr3_nt: TGTGCCAGCAGGTGGGGGGGGACTAGCGGGAAATCCTCTCAGTACTTC

clone_size: NA
d_call: NA
v_call: TRBV12-3/TRBV12-4
j_call: TRBJ1-5
cdr3_aa: CASSWTENQPQHF
cdr3_nt: TGTGCCAGCAGTTGGACAGAAAATCAGCCCCAGCATTTT

clone_size: NA
d_call: NA
v_call: TRBV27
j_call: TRBJ1-1
cdr3_aa: CASSLSGLLNTEAFF
cdr3_nt: TGTGCCAGCAGTTTATCGGGACTGCTGAACACTGAAGCTTTCTTT

clone_size: NA
d_call: NA
v_call: TRBV5-6
j_call: TRBJ1-4
cdr3_aa: CASSLKAAEKLFF
cdr3_nt: TGTGCCAGCAGCTTGAAGGCAGCTGAAAAACTGTTTTTT

clone_size: NA
d_call: NA
v_call: TRBV2
j_call: TRBJ2-7
cdr3_aa: CASSVAGDSSYEQYF
cdr3_nt: TGTGCCAGCAGTGTGGCAGGGGACTCCTCCTACGAGCAGTACTTC

clone_size: NA
d_call: NA
v_call: TRBV27
j_call: TRBJ1-5
cdr3_aa: CASSLIGGQPQHF
cdr3_nt: TGTGCCAGCAGTCTCATCGGTGGCCAGCCCCAGCATTTT

clone_size: once
d_call: NA
v_call: TRBV3-1/TRBV3-2
j_call: TRBJ2-3
cdr3_aa: CASSQEDAGTQYF
cdr3_nt: TGTGCCAGCAGCCAAGAGGATGCGGGGACGCAGTATTTT

clone_size: NA
d_call: NA
v_call: TRBV30
j_call: TRBJ1-5
cdr3_aa: CAWSVQGTNNQPQHF
cdr3_nt: TGTGCCTGGAGTGTACAAGGGACCAACAATCAGCCCCAGCATTTT

clone_size: NA
d_call: TRBD1
v_call: TRBV6-5
j_call: TRBJ1-6
cdr3_aa: CASRRWEGANSPLHF
cdr3_nt: TGTGCCAGCAGGAGGTGGGAGGGGGCAAATTCACCCCTCCACTTT

clone_size: NA
d_call: NA
v_call: TRBV27
j_call: TRBJ2-2
cdr3_aa: CASSLRGGGGTGELFF
cdr3_nt: TGTGCCAGCAGTTTACGGGGAGGGGGCGGGACCGGGGAGCTGTTTTTT

clone_size: NA
d_call: NA
v_call: TRBV12-3/TRBV12-4
j_call: TRBJ1-2
cdr3_aa: CASSLYPYGYTF
cdr3_nt: TGTGCCAGCAGTTTATACCCTTATGGCTACACCTTC

clone_size: NA
d_call: TRBD1
v_call: TRBV18
j_call: TRBJ1-5
cdr3_aa: CASSSGQGNQPQHF
cdr3_nt: TGTGCCAGCTCATCAGGACAGGGCAATCAGCCCCAGCATTTT

clone_size: NA
d_call: TRBD2
v_call: TRBV2
j_call: TRBJ2-7
cdr3_aa: CASSDTGLAGAEQYF
cdr3_nt: TGTGCCAGCAGCGATACGGGACTAGCGGGAGCCGAGCAGTACTTC

clone_size: NA
d_call: TRBD1
v_call: TRBV6-2/TRBV6-3
j_call: TRBJ1-2
cdr3_aa: CASSDPGQGYGYTF
cdr3_nt: TGTGCCAGCAGTGACCCGGGACAGGGCTATGGCTACACCTTC

clone_size: few
d_call: TRBD1
v_call: TRBV7-9
j_call: TRBJ1-2
cdr3_aa: CASSAGTEAHGDYGYTF
cdr3_nt: TGTGCCAGCAGCGCAGGGACAGAGGCCCATGGTGACTATGGCTACACCTTC

clone_size: NA
d_call: TRBD2
v_call: TRBV10-3
j_call: TRBJ2-7
cdr3_aa: CAAKTSGDSYEQYF
cdr3_nt: TGTGCCGCTAAGACTAGCGGGGACTCCTACGAGCAGTACTTC